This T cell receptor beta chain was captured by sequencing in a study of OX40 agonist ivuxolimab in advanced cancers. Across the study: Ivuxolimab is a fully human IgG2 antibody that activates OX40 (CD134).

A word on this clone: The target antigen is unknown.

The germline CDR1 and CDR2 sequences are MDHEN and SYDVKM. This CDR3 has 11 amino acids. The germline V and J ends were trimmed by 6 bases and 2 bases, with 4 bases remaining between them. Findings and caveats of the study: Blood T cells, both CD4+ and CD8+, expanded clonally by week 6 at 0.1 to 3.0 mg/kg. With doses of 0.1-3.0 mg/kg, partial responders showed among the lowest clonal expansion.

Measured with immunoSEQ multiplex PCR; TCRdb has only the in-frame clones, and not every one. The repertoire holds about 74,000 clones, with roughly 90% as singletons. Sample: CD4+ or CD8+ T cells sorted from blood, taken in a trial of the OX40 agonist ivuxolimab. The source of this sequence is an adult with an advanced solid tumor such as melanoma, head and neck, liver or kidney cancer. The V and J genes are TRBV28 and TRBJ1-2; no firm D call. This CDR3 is CASRTNYGYTF. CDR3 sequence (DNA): TGTGCCAGCAGAACCAACTATGGCTACACCTTC.